This T cell receptor (beta chain) was sequenced during a study of T-cell reconstitution after alpha-beta-depleted transplantation in children. Trimming pared 3 bases from V and 2 bases from J, leaving 14 bases between. CDR3 length equals 16 residues. Germline V gives CDR1 MDHEN, CDR2 SYDVKM. Unique molecular identifiers were built into the TCRbeta library. One entry per CDR3 protein, called by TCRdb with MiXCR from the PCR reads. Altogether hundreds of thousands of distinct CDR3 sequences are present, 10% to 15% being singletons, with the ten largest covering approximately 2.1%. This TCR derives from a male patient between 10 and 17 years old who had a stem cell transplant for acute myeloid leukemia, so the T cells may come from the graft donor. The chain recombines TRBV28 with TRBJ1-5, with a weak D call TRBD1 (5 bases). The sequencing used PBMCs, mostly from graft donor cells, collected 360 days after TCRalphabeta/CD19-depleted stem cell transplant. In DNA, the CDR3 is TGTGCCAGCAGTTTCCGGGTGAGGGGAGGCAATCAGCCCCAGCATTTT. Translated: CASSFRVRGGNQPQHF.